The sequence of this T cell receptor beta chain was determined in a study of T-cell memory formation after mild COVID-19. Study-level background: TCR clustering was largely donor specific. Study results and limitations: Among contracting clones, CD4+ were mainly CM/EM and CD8+ enriched in EMRA.

With regard to this clonotype: Its antigen is currently unknown.

TCRdb independently ran MiXCR on the 5' RACE reads; one entry per CDR3 protein. The table has 300,000 to 350,000 distinct CDR3 sequences, less than 20% seen once. V was pared by 4 bases and J by 11 bases, with 15 bases between. From germline, CDR1 is SGHTA and CDR2 FQGNSA. The CDR3 extends over 13 amino acids. The chain carries TRBV7-2 and TRBJ1-3, with a possible D match to TRBD1 (6 bases). The source material was PBMCs or a T cell subset sorted from them (not recorded which). This receptor was obtained from a man between 18 and 29 years old who had mild COVID-19 (a few samples of this study predate the infection). Cell type and time point are not known. The CDR3 loop is CASSSRTRGSIYF. Written as DNA, the CDR3 is TGTGCCAGCAGCTCTCGGACAAGGGGGTCCATATATTTT.